This T cell receptor beta chain was sequenced in a study of post-analysis software for immune sequencing data. Study summary: In terms of disease course, relapsing-remitting, secondary progressive and progressive-relapsing multiple sclerosis were included.

Whole-study results and caveats: Comparison with controls showed significantly lower normalized Chao1 diversity in multiple sclerosis patients. Batch-matched samples strongly co-clustered by F measure.

Built from TCR beta cDNA, the libraries had unique molecular identifiers in them. TCRdb called the PCR reads again in MiXCR, with one record for every CDR3 protein. Of hundreds of thousands of distinct CDR3 sequences in the sample, roughly 29% were seen once. This clonotype appeared many times. Its antigen is not known. This TCR was sampled from a girl aged 5 to 17 with multiple sclerosis. Sequenced sample: blood.

The CDR3 reads CASSLYTDTQYF. The CDR3 DNA sequence: TGTGCCAGCAGCCTATACACAGATACGCAGTATTTT. The V call is TRBV7-9, the J call TRBJ2-3; D gene ambiguous. Trimming took 5 bases from V and 2 from J, leaving 5 bases between them. From germline, CDR1 is SEHNR and CDR2 FQNEAQ (reference sequence). The CDR3 contains 12 residues.